These T cell receptor beta chains were read from a single sample in a study of response to subunit inactivated influenza vaccine. TCRdb re-called the RT-PCR reads with MiXCR, one entry per CDR3 protein. This table has about 500,000 distinct CDR3 sequences, 6% to 9% appearing once. This specimen consisted of PBMCs from blood, obtained roughly 24 months after vaccination. These receptor sequences come from a man aged 45 to 70 who received an inactivated influenza vaccine. Both conserved end residues are part of each CDR3. The D gene is left open where the match is weak. Rows may omit the clone size; those that give it use once, few, many or a size class.

D	size	V	J	DNA	CDR3
.	many	TRBV20-1	TRBJ2-1	TGCAGTGCTTTAAACAATGAGCAGTTCTTC	CSALNNEQFF
.	.	TRBV6-5	TRBJ2-3	TGTGCCAGCAGTTACTCGACGGACCGGGGCACAGATACGCAGTATTTT	CASSYSTDRGTDTQYF
.	few	TRBV25-1	TRBJ2-1	TGTGCCAGCAGACGACACAATGAGCAGTTCTTC	CASRRHNEQFF
TRBD2	few	TRBV5-1	TRBJ2-3	TGCGCCAGCAGCTTTGGCGGGAGGGCAGATACGCAGTATTTT	CASSFGGRADTQYF
.	many	TRBV5-1	TRBJ1-1	TGCGCCAGCAGCTTGGACAGGGCCGACACTGAAGCTTTCTTT	CASSLDRADTEAFF
TRBD1	.	TRBV5-1	TRBJ2-2	TGCGCCAGGGAACTGACAGGGAGAAACACCGGGGAGCTGTTTTTT	CARELTGRNTGELFF
TRBD2	many	TRBV29-1	TRBJ2-1	TGCAGCGTTGAAGGGTCAGGGGGACTAGCGGGAGCGAGCTCCTACAATGAGCAGTTCTTC	CSVEGSGGLAGASSYNEQFF
.	many	TRBV5-5	TRBJ2-1	TGTGCCAGCAGCCTACGGGACCTCCCCCCCAATGAGCAGTTCTTC	CASSLRDLPPNEQFF
.	few	TRBV6-1	TRBJ2-2	TGTGCCAGCAGGAGGGACTCGCTTGTCGGGGAGCTGTTTTTT	CASRRDSLVGELFF
.	.	TRBV5-5	TRBJ2-7	TGTGCCAGCAGCTTGGCAGGGACACCTACCTACGAGCAGTACTTC	CASSLAGTPTYEQYF
.	many	TRBV29-1	TRBJ2-7	TGCAGCGGCCGGGACAACCTCTACGAGCAGTACTTC	CSGRDNLYEQYF
.	.	TRBV5-6	TRBJ2-2	TGTGCCAGCAGCTTGTTGAGGGGTGAGAACACCGGGGAGCTGTTTTTT	CASSLLRGENTGELFF
.	few	TRBV7-8	TRBJ2-1	TGTGCCAGCAGCTCCCTTCGTTACAATGAGCAGTTCTTC	CASSSLRYNEQFF
TRBD2	few	TRBV7-2	TRBJ2-5	TGTGCCAGCAGCCCCACGCCCGGGACTACACAACTCTTC	CASSPTPGTTQLF
TRBD2	few	TRBV6-5	TRBJ2-2	TGTGCCAGCAGTTACTTGGGTAGCGGGAGTGGGAACACCGGGGAGCTGTTTTTT	CASSYLGSGSGNTGELFF
TRBD2	.	TRBV24-1	TRBJ2-2	TGTGCCACCAGTGCCGCCGGGACTAGCGGGAGGTTCATCCGAACCGGGGAGCTGTTTTTT	CATSAAGTSGRFIRTGELFF
.	many	TRBV28	TRBJ2-7	TGTGCCAGCAGTATTGGGACTTTCGACGAGCAGTACTTC	CASSIGTFDEQYF
TRBD1	.	TRBV6-1	TRBJ2-1	TGTGCCAGCAGTAGACTACAGGGGGCCGTTTTGTATGAGCAGTTCTTC	CASSRLQGAVLYEQFF
TRBD2	few	TRBV12-3/TRBV12-4	TRBJ2-7	TGTGCCAGCAGCCTCAGCGGGAAAACCTACGAGCAGTACTTC	CASSLSGKTYEQYF
TRBD2	.	TRBV5-1	TRBJ2-1	TGCGCCAGCAGCTTTCGTGGCGGGGGTCTATACAATGAGCAGTTCTTC	CASSFRGGGLYNEQFF
.	few	TRBV7-8	TRBJ2-5	TGTGCCAGCAGCTTAACGGAGGGCCAAGAGACCCAGTACTTC	CASSLTEGQETQYF
.	few	TRBV9	TRBJ1-3	TGTGCCAGCAGCGTACACGCGAGCTCTGGAAACACCATATATTTT	CASSVHASSGNTIYF
TRBD2	many	TRBV12-3/TRBV12-4	TRBJ2-1	TGTGCCAGCAGCCGTACTGGCGGGGGGCAGAATGAGCAGTTCTTC	CASSRTGGGQNEQFF
TRBD1	few	TRBV7-2	TRBJ2-3	TGTGCCAGCAGCTTAGTGGGGACAGGGAGCACAGATACGCAGTATTTT	CASSLVGTGSTDTQYF
.	few	TRBV6-5	TRBJ2-7	TGTGCCAGCAGTTACTCGAATCCAGCAGGGTATGCTACCGACGAGCAGTACTTC	CASSYSNPAGYATDEQYF
TRBD2	many	TRBV12-3/TRBV12-4	TRBJ2-7	TGTGCCAGCAGTTTAGGAGCGGGGGGTCCTACTTCCTACGAGCAGTACTTC	CASSLGAGGPTSYEQYF
.	.	TRBV5-1	TRBJ2-5	TGCGCCAGCAGCTTGGCCCGGCGAGGACAAGAGACCCAGTACTTC	CASSLARRGQETQYF
TRBD2	.	TRBV2	TRBJ2-5	TGTGCCAGCAGCCTACTAGCGGGGAAAGAGACCCAGTACTTC	CASSLLAGKETQYF
TRBD1	.	TRBV15	TRBJ2-1	TGTGCCACCAGCAGGGTTCCGGGACAGGGGAACAATGAGCAGTTCTTC	CATSRVPGQGNNEQFF
.	few	TRBV19	TRBJ2-3	TGTGCCAGTAGCCCGGACCATTTTAGACCCGAGTACACAGATACGCAGTATTTT	CASSPDHFRPEYTDTQYF
.	few	TRBV6-5	TRBJ2-1	TGTGCCAGCAGTTACTCGATTTTGGCGGCTTCCTACAATGAGCAGTTCTTC	CASSYSILAASYNEQFF
.	many	TRBV5-1	TRBJ2-2	TGCGCCAGCAGACAGGAGGCAGGGCGCACCGGGGAGCTGTTTTTT	CASRQEAGRTGELFF
.	many	TRBV4-3	TRBJ2-2	TGCGCCAGCAGACCAAGATCGTCGCCCTCTGACACCGGGGAGCTGTTTTTT	CASRPRSSPSDTGELFF
.	many	TRBV20-1	TRBJ2-1	TGCAGTGCTAGGGACGGAGGACAGCTTTCAATGGAGCAGTTCTTC	CSARDGGQLSMEQFF
.	many	TRBV10-3	TRBJ2-1	TGTGCCATCAGCCATGCCCTAGTCACGAATGAGCAGTTCTTC	CAISHALVTNEQFF
.	.	TRBV20-1	TRBJ2-6	TGCAGTGCTCGACCGGGAGTCTGGGGCCGCGGGGCCAACGTCCTGACTTTC	CSARPGVWGRGANVLTF
.	many	TRBV12-3/TRBV12-4	TRBJ2-5	TGTGCCAGCAGCCAGGGCAGGGTCCAAGAGACCCAGTACTTC	CASSQGRVQETQYF
.	many	TRBV28	TRBJ2-4	TGTGCCAGCAGTCCGGCGCTAGCCAAAAACATTCAGTACTTC	CASSPALAKNIQYF
TRBD1	.	TRBV5-1	TRBJ2-3	TGCGCCAGCAGCTTGTACGGGACAGCCACAGATACGCAGTATTTT	CASSLYGTATDTQYF
TRBD1	many	TRBV7-9	TRBJ1-4	TGTGCCAGCAGCTTTGGGCAGGGGGTGAATGAAAAACTGTTTTTT	CASSFGQGVNEKLFF
.	.	TRBV19	TRBJ1-1	TGTGCCAGTACTCGGACCAAAGCTGACACTGAAGCTTTCTTT	CASTRTKADTEAFF
TRBD2	few	TRBV3-1	TRBJ2-4	TGTGCCAGCAGCCCGGGACTAGCGGGGGACCTAGCCAAAAACATTCAGTACTTC	CASSPGLAGDLAKNIQYF
.	.	TRBV12-3/TRBV12-4	TRBJ2-2	TGTGCCAGCAGTTTTAGTAGCGGCCCCAGATACACCGGGGAGCTGTTTTTT	CASSFSSGPRYTGELFF
.	many	TRBV5-1	TRBJ2-5	TGCGCCAGCAGCCCAATCGCCGGACCCCGGGAACAGACCCAGTACTTC	CASSPIAGPREQTQYF
TRBD2	few	TRBV12-3/TRBV12-4	TRBJ2-2	TGTGCCAGCAGTTTAGCCCGGGGGGCGAACACCGGGGAGCTGTTTTTT	CASSLARGANTGELFF
TRBD1	few	TRBV11-2	TRBJ1-1	TGTGCCAGCAGTCTCAGGGGGGGAAGCGCTGAAGCTTTCTTT	CASSLRGGSAEAFF
.	few	TRBV27	TRBJ2-3	TGTGCCAGCAGTTTATTGCACACAACAGATACGCAGTATTTT	CASSLLHTTDTQYF
.	.	TRBV28	TRBJ1-1	TGTGCCAGCAGTTTAAGTGGCTCCATGAACACTGAAGCTTTCTTT	CASSLSGSMNTEAFF
.	many	TRBV18	TRBJ1-3	TGTGCCAGCTCACCCTCTATTCTCTCTGGAAACACCATATATTTT	CASSPSILSGNTIYF
.	few	TRBV28	TRBJ2-3	TGTGCCAGCAGTTCCCTTATAACTGGAGATACGCAGTATTTT	CASSSLITGDTQYF
.	.	TRBV20-1	TRBJ2-3	TGCAGTGCTAGAGGAATCCTAGCACCTACAGATACGCAGTATTTT	CSARGILAPTDTQYF
.	many	TRBV20-1	TRBJ1-5	TGCAGTGCTAGCGAGGGGAGCAATCAGCCCCAGCATTTT	CSASEGSNQPQHF
.	many	TRBV4-3	TRBJ2-3	TGCGCCAGCAGCCAAGTAGGAGGGCTGGATACGCAGTATTTT	CASSQVGGLDTQYF
.	.	TRBV7-2	TRBJ2-1	TGTGCCAGCAGCTTCCCCGGGGTCCCCCACAATGAGCAGTTCTTC	CASSFPGVPHNEQFF
TRBD1	.	TRBV7-9	TRBJ1-6	TGTGCCAGCAGCTTAGCGTGGACAGGGCGCCATTCACCCCTCCACTTT	CASSLAWTGRHSPLHF
.	.	TRBV20-1	TRBJ1-1	TGCAGTGCTAGAGCGGACCCCACTGAAGCTTTCTTT	CSARADPTEAFF
.	many	TRBV6-6	TRBJ2-5	TGTGCCAGCAGTTACTCGGGTCAGACCCAGTACTTC	CASSYSGQTQYF
TRBD2	.	TRBV7-2	TRBJ2-3	TGTGCCAGCAGCCGCACCGGGACTAGCAGCCGCACAGATACGCAGTATTTT	CASSRTGTSSRTDTQYF